This is a list of T cell receptor beta chains from one sample in a study of T cell changes during pregnancy in multiple sclerosis. Here immunoSEQ multiplex PCR was the method, and the copy in TCRdb shows in-frame clones only, minus some. This table holds over 30,000 clones, 88% found once. Source: CD4+ T cells from peripheral blood mononuclear cells, taken before pregnancy. These receptors all stem from a female donor with multiple sclerosis, enrolled in a pregnancy study. Both conserved end residues are part of each CDR3. D genes are given only for firm matches. Only part of the rows carry a size: once, few, many, or a class if the clone is expanded.

v_call	d_call	clone_size	j_call	cdr3_nt	cdr3_aa
TRBV7-2	TRBD1	NA	TRBJ1-1	TGTGCCAGCAGCTTAGTGGGGACAGCAAAAGCTTTCTTT	CASSLVGTAKAFF
TRBV30	NA	NA	TRBJ1-2	TGTGCCGGTCAGGAGGGTAACTATGGCTACACCTTC	CAGQEGNYGYTF
TRBV5-8	NA	few	TRBJ1-2	TGTGCCAGCAGCTCTGAAAGCGGGACACCAAGAAGCTACACCTTC	CASSSESGTPRSYTF
TRBV7-2	NA	NA	TRBJ1-3	TGTGCCAGCAGCCCTCTACTTACAGGCACTGGAAACACCATATATTTT	CASSPLLTGTGNTIYF
TRBV18	TRBD1	NA	TRBJ2-5	TGTGCCAGCACGACAGGGGAGAAAGAGACCCAGTACTTC	CASTTGEKETQYF
TRBV18	NA	NA	TRBJ1-5	TGTGCCAGCTCCCTCCAGACAGTCAATCAGCCCCAGCATTTT	CASSLQTVNQPQHF
TRBV5-1	NA	NA	TRBJ1-2	TGCGCCAGCAGCTCACAGGGAAGGGATGGCTACACCTTC	CASSSQGRDGYTF
TRBV10-3	TRBD2	NA	TRBJ2-5	TGTGCCATCAGCGAGCGGGAGGCGGGAGAGACCCAGTACTTC	CAISEREAGETQYF
TRBV9	TRBD2	NA	TRBJ2-1	TGTGCCAGCAGCGTTTTTACTAGCGGTTACAATGAGCAGTTCTTC	CASSVFTSGYNEQFF
TRBV18	NA	NA	TRBJ1-2	TGTGCCAGCTCACCACCCTCAGTGAACTATGGCTACACCTTC	CASSPPSVNYGYTF
TRBV6-5	TRBD1	NA	TRBJ2-7	TGTGCCAGCAACCGACCCACAGGGGGAGGCTACGAGCAGTACTTC	CASNRPTGGGYEQYF
TRBV7-2	NA	NA	TRBJ2-7	TGTGCCAGCAGGGAGGGGCTCTACGAGCAGTACTTC	CASREGLYEQYF
TRBV30	TRBD1	NA	TRBJ2-6	TGTGCCGGGGACAGGGCTGGGGCCAACGTCCTGACTTTC	CAGDRAGANVLTF
TRBV5-4	NA	once	TRBJ1-4	TGTGCCAGCAGCTTGGCCGGGGGGGGAACTAATGAAAAACTGTTTTTT	CASSLAGGGTNEKLFF
TRBV10-1	TRBD1	NA	TRBJ1-1	TGCGCCAGCAGTCGGGACAGGGAGACTGAAGCTTTCTTT	CASSRDRETEAFF
TRBV19	TRBD2	NA	TRBJ2-5	TGTGCCAGTACCCTCCCGGGTGTGGGTAGCGGGAAAGAGACCCAGTACTTC	CASTLPGVGSGKETQYF
TRBV4-1	TRBD2	few	TRBJ2-1	TGCGCCAGCAGCCGGGGCGGGAGGGATAATGAGCAGTTCTTC	CASSRGGRDNEQFF
TRBV5-1	NA	NA	TRBJ1-1	TGCGCCAGCAGACCACAGGGATACGGGAACACTGAAGCTTTCTTT	CASRPQGYGNTEAFF
TRBV5-4	NA	NA	TRBJ2-5	TGTGCCAGCAGCTTGGCCGGTGGCAGGGGCGAAGAGACCCAGTACTTC	CASSLAGGRGEETQYF
TRBV6-4	TRBD2	NA	TRBJ2-3	TGTGCCAGCAGTGACAGAGCGGGAACTACAGATACGCAGTATTTT	CASSDRAGTTDTQYF
TRBV7-3	NA	NA	TRBJ2-1	TGTGCCAGCAGCTTGGAGGGGCAGACTTACAATGAGCAGTTCTTC	CASSLEGQTYNEQFF
TRBV5-1	TRBD2	NA	TRBJ2-1	TGCGCCAGCAGCTTGGCCGGGACTAGCGCATACAATGAGCAGTTCTTC	CASSLAGTSAYNEQFF
TRBV2	TRBD2	once	TRBJ2-2	TGTGCCAGCGGGGCTAGCGGGAGTGAAACCGGGGAGCTGTTTTTT	CASGASGSETGELFF
TRBV5-4	TRBD1	NA	TRBJ2-6	TGTGCCAGCAGCTCTCGACAGGGCCTCTCTGGGGCCAACGTCCTGACTTTC	CASSSRQGLSGANVLTF
TRBV29-1	TRBD2	NA	TRBJ2-3	TGCAGCGTTGCCGGACTAGCGGGCCATCCAGATACGCAGTATTTT	CSVAGLAGHPDTQYF
TRBV6-1	TRBD2	NA	TRBJ2-1	TGTGCCAGCAGTGAAAGCGGAGTCAGAAATAGCGGGCTCTTC	CASSESGVRNSGLF
TRBV6-6	TRBD2	few	TRBJ2-2	TGTGCCAGCAGGTCTATTGGGGGGGCCGGGGAGCTGTTTTTT	CASRSIGGAGELFF
TRBV18	NA	NA	TRBJ2-1	TGTGCCAGCTCACCACCGACGAAAGCGGGCGGGGAGTTCTTC	CASSPPTKAGGEFF
TRBV4-3	TRBD1	NA	TRBJ1-2	TGCGCCAGCAGCCGCACAGGGGGCGTTAATGGCTACACCTTC	CASSRTGGVNGYTF
TRBV19	TRBD2	NA	TRBJ2-3	TGTGCCAGTAGTATGAGCGGGAGGGCCAAAGATACGCAGTATTTT	CASSMSGRAKDTQYF
TRBV18	TRBD1	NA	TRBJ2-1	TGTGCCAGCTCCCCCGACAGGGGGCGAAACAATGAGCAGTTCTTC	CASSPDRGRNNEQFF
TRBV19	NA	NA	TRBJ1-5	TGTGCCAGTATGACAAGGAAGGCAGGGCCACGTTATAGCAATCAGCCCCAGCATTTT	CASMTRKAGPRYSNQPQHF
TRBV28	TRBD2	NA	TRBJ2-1	TGTGCCAGCAGGCCCAACCCAGGGACTAGCGGAACGGGTGAGCAGTTCTTC	CASRPNPGTSGTGEQFF
TRBV5-5	NA	few	TRBJ2-2	TGTGCCAGCAGCTTGCAGGCAAGGCTAAACACCGGGGAGCTGTTTTTT	CASSLQARLNTGELFF
TRBV5-1	NA	NA	TRBJ2-1	TGCGCCAGCAGCTTCTCCAGCGGTTACAATGAGCAGTTCTTC	CASSFSSGYNEQFF
TRBV6-5	TRBD1	NA	TRBJ2-7	TGTGCCAGCAGTTACTCGGGCAGGGGGCCCTACGAGCAGTACTTC	CASSYSGRGPYEQYF
TRBV5-4	NA	NA	TRBJ1-2	TGTGCCAGCAGCTTGGATGCGCGGGAGTACTATGGCTACACCTTC	CASSLDAREYYGYTF
TRBV9	TRBD2	NA	TRBJ2-3	TGTGCCAGCAGTCTTGTCGGCGGGAGCGGTGTGGCAGATACGCAGTATTTT	CASSLVGGSGVADTQYF
TRBV6-1	TRBD1	NA	TRBJ1-4	TGTGCCAGCAGGACGGACAGGGTAAATGAAAAACTGTTTTTT	CASRTDRVNEKLFF
TRBV10-3	NA	NA	TRBJ2-1	TGTGCCATCAGTGAAGAGGGAGAAAGTGAGCAGTTCTTC	CAISEEGESEQFF
TRBV5-4	NA	medium-sized	TRBJ1-1	TGTGCCAGCAGCTTGGCCAGGGGACGTGAAGCTTTCTTT	CASSLARGREAFF
TRBV29-1	TRBD1	NA	TRBJ2-7	TGCAGCGTCCGACAGGGGTCCTACGAGCAGTACTTC	CSVRQGSYEQYF
TRBV19	TRBD1	NA	TRBJ2-7	TGTGCCAGTAGTCCCCAGAGGGGACAGGGGTTAAGCGAGCAGTACTTC	CASSPQRGQGLSEQYF
TRBV6-5	NA	NA	TRBJ2-7	TGTGCCAGCAGTTCACAGGTCGAGCAGTACTTC	CASSSQVEQYF